These 15 T cell receptor beta chains originate from one sample sequenced in a study of human T cells and chemical hapten exposure. TCRdb called the RACE reads again in MiXCR, with one record for every CDR3 protein. Of tens of thousands of distinct CDR3 sequences in the sample, about 11% were seen once. Stated time point: patch test 1, 2 weeks after DPC sensitization. This sample's treatment: therapeutic diphenylcyclopropenone sensitization with weekly scalp DPC. Before extraction, the whole blood was not fractionated, and total RNA was taken from it. Sequencing was performed on whole blood, taken in connection with sensitization to the hapten diphenylcyclopropenone (DPC). Receptors originate from a woman aged 40-49 years with alopecia areata. Some clones in this sample may be carry-over from other donors' samples.

This clonotype has a handful of counts. The CDR3 loop reads CATSRGGLTTNEKLFF. Written as DNA, the CDR3 is TGTGCCACCAGCAGAGGTGGCTTAACCACTAATGAAAAACTGTTTTTT. This chain joins TRBV15 and TRBJ1-4; D unresolved. V lost 1 base, J lost 2 bases, and 11 bases lay in between. In germline, CDR1 is LNHNV, CDR2 YYDKDF (reference sequence). The CDR3 is made up of 16 amino acids.

This clonotype showed up just a few times. The rearrangement links TRBV12-3 or TRBV12-4 to TRBJ1-2, with no clear D. This CDR3 contains 13 residues. The V gene lost 1 base and the J gene lost 1 base, with 4 bases spanning the gap. The CDR3, as DNA: TGTGCCAGCAGTTTAGACAGTAACTATGGCTACACCTTC. Encoded protein: CASSLDSNYGYTF.

This clonotype has just a few counts. The rearrangement uses TRBV10-3 and TRBJ2-7; D remains unclear. V lost 0 bases to trimming and J lost 2 bases, with 8 bases between them. From germline, CDR1 is ENHRY and CDR2 SYGVKD. The CDR3 has 14 amino acids. CDR3 nucleotide sequence: TGTGCCATCAGTGAGTCTGGCCTAGCCTACGAGCAGTACTTC. This sequence encodes CAISESGLAYEQYF.

This clonotype was seen only a few times. The V gene is TRBV7-9, the J gene TRBJ2-1; 8 nucleotides align to TRBD1. Germline CDR1 is SEHNR and CDR2 is FQNEAQ (reference sequence). The ends lost 5 bases at V and 4 bases at J; junction bases unmatched: 10. The CDR3 extends over 16 amino acids. In nucleotides, the CDR3 is TGTGCCAGCAGCGCGGGGACAGGTGGGGGTTACAATGAGCAGTTCTTC. Residues: CASSAGTGGGYNEQFF.

This clonotype was detected many times. The J gene is TRBJ2-1, the V gene TRBV12-3 or TRBV12-4, with D perhaps matching TRBD2 (6 bases). CDR3 length: 16 amino acids. With 5 bases removed from V and 6 bases from J, the gap between germline ends came to 20 bases. CDR3 bases: TGTGCCAGCAGTCCTAGAGAGATTAGCGGAGCCAATGAGCAGTTCTTC. This sequence encodes CASSPREISGANEQFF.

This clonotype was seen repeatedly, ten times or more. The chain is built from TRBV9 and TRBJ2-5; the D call may be TRBD1 or TRBD2 (5 bases each). V lost 2 bases and J lost 2, with 19 bases in between. Germline V gives CDR1 SGDLS, CDR2 YYNGEE. The CDR3 spans 17 residues. This CDR3 reads CASSVANPGRKQETQYF. CDR3 DNA sequence: TGTGCCAGCAGCGTCGCCAATCCGGGACGGAAGCAAGAGACCCAGTACTTC.

The V and J genes are TRBV11-2 and TRBJ2-1; D tentatively reads TRBD1 or TRBD2 (5 bases each). The CDR3 runs to 15 residues. Germline V gene sequence: CDR1 SGHAT, CDR2 FQNNGV. V lost 5 bases, J lost 4 bases, and 15 bases lay in between. The CDR3 protein is CASSLHTGTYNEQFF. The CDR3 DNA is TGTGCCAGCAGCCTCCACACGGGGACGTACAATGAGCAGTTCTTC. The entire variable domain, with the rest obtained from reference TRBV11-2 and TRBJ2-1, is as follows: EAGVAQSPRYKIIEKRQSVAFWCNPISGHATLYWYQQILGQGPKLLIQFQNNGVVDDSQLPKDRFSAERLKGVDSTLKIQPAKLEDSAVYLCASSLHTGTYNEQFFGPGTRLTVL.

Points on this clonotype: A much larger clone is a single base away; this may be a read error. This chain joins TRBV27 and TRBJ1-4; the D is unclear. The CDR3 spans 16 residues. Germline CDR1 MNHEY, CDR2 SMNVEV (reference sequence). CDR3 bases: TGTGCCAGCAGTTTATCCATGACATATGGTAATGAAAAACTGTCTTTT. It specifies CASSLSMTYGNEKLSF.

V gene TRBV10-3 combines with J gene TRBJ2-2; 7 bases map to TRBD1. The CDR3 spans 13 residues. The J segment lost 2 bases and the V segment lost 10 bases, leaving 4 bases of the junction unmatched. The germline V gene encodes CDR1 ENHRY and CDR2 SYGVKD. CDR3 sequence (DNA): TGTGCCACCGACAGGGAAAACACCGGGGAGCTGTTTTTT. Protein product: CATDRENTGELFF.

This clonotype was detected only a few times. This chain connects TRBV7-9 to TRBJ1-5; D is undetermined. Germline V gene lookup returns CDR1 SEHNR and CDR2 FQNEAQ (reference sequence). Trimming pared 1 base from V and 9 bases from J, leaving 13 bases between. This CDR3 region has 14 residues. The CDR3 DNA follows: TGTGCCAGCAGCTTAGGGCAGAGGAACGCGCCCCAGCATTTT. It is translated as CASSLGQRNAPQHF.

This rearrangement joins TRBV10-2 to TRBJ2-1; no reliable D call. CDR3 length equals 11 residues. CDR1 WSHSY and CDR2 SAAADI come from the germline V gene. Trimming shortened V by 8 bases and J by 1 base, and 3 bases separated the two germline ends. Here the CDR3 reads CASGSYNEQFF. DNA for the CDR3: TGCGCCAGCGGGTCCTACAATGAGCAGTTCTTC.

The chain has TRBV3-1 and TRBJ1-1, with 8 bases lining up with TRBD1. CDR1 is LGHDT and CDR2 is YNNKEL in the germline V gene (reference sequence). The CDR3 runs to 15 residues. V dropped 4 bases and J dropped 5; count of bases not matched to a gene: 9. CDR3 coding DNA: TGTGCCAGCAGCCGAATCGACAGGGGAGGTACTGAAGCTTTCTTT. This gives the protein CASSRIDRGGTEAFF.

This clonotype was detected many times. The rearrangement joins TRBV7-3 to TRBJ2-5; no clear D gene. The V end was cut by 1 base, the J end by 3 bases, with 6 bases between. The germline V gene has CDR1 SGHTA and CDR2 FQGTGA. The CDR3 loop spans 13 amino acids. CDR3 sequence reads: CASSLMGEETQYF. The CDR3 nucleotides are TGTGCCAGCAGCTTAATGGGTGAAGAGACCCAGTACTTC.

This clonotype was observed many times. V and J are TRBV11-2 and TRBJ2-7, with D tentatively TRBD1 (5 bases). V lost 4 bases to trimming and J lost 2 bases, with 12 bases between them. CDR1 and CDR2 from the germline V gene are SGHAT and FQNNGV. The CDR3 loop spans 14 amino acids. CDR3 sequence (DNA): TGTGCCAGCAGCTCCGACAGACTCGCCTACGAGCAGTACTTC. Encoded protein: CASSSDRLAYEQYF.

The V call is TRBV12-3 or TRBV12-4, the J call TRBJ2-7, with 10 nucleotides matching TRBD1. The CDR3 runs to 14 residues. Germline trimming cut 3 bases from V and 7 bases from J; bases unmatched to any gene: 6. Written as DNA, the CDR3 is TGTGCCAGCAGTTTGAGACAGGGGGCAGTGGAGCAGTACTTC. Amino acid sequence: CASSLRQGAVEQYF.